The sequence of this T cell receptor beta chain was determined in a study of shared clonotypes between healthy human individuals. This clone has just a few counts. Terminally differentiated effector memory CD45RA+ cells were excluded from the naive CD8 cells, which were CD45RO-negative and positively selected for CCR7. Authors' data handling: Filtering of immunoSEQ junctional sequences could not match full-length read filtering. TCRdb's table, derived via immunoSEQ multiplex PCR, lists solely in-frame clones and lacks some. The DNA gave D and trimming, while V, J and clone size come from that table. Of approximately 2,000,000 clones in the sample, roughly 93% were seen once. The J segment lost 2 bases and the V segment lost 6 bases, leaving 5 bases of the junction unmatched. Germline CDR1 is SGDLS and CDR2 is YYNGEE. The CDR3 is 14 amino acids.

The rearrangement uses TRBV9 and TRBJ1-1; 9 bases are shared with TRBD1. The sequence derives from a man aged 18 to 30 in good health. Some clones in this sample may be carry-over from other donors' samples. Material: naive CD8+ T cells from PBMCs. CDR3 region: CASTTGGSNTEAFF. The CDR3 bases are TGTGCCAGCACCACAGGGGGCAGCAACACTGAAGCTTTCTTT. Combining the CDR3 with reference TRBV9 and TRBJ1-1 gives the whole variable domain DSGVTQTPKHLITATGQRVTLRCSPRSGDLSVYWYQQSLDQGLQFLIQYYNGEERAKGNILERFSAQQFPDLHSELNLSSLELGDSALYFCASTTGGSNTEAFFGQGTRLTVV.